At least ten counts were recorded for the clone carrying this TCR beta chain. Sample time point: newly diagnosed GD, antithyroid drugs for less than 3 months. The TCR library used RNA extracted from PBMCs. These data are taken from a study of regulatory T cells in long-lasting Graves disease. iRepertoire HTBI primers and Arm-PCR of CDR3 regions built TCR beta libraries. One entry per CDR3 protein results from TCRdb running MiXCR on the multiplex PCR reads. The data show hundreds of thousands of distinct CDR3 sequences, with 15% to 20% seen just once and approximately 25% held by the top ten. V was shortened by 1 base and J by 3 bases, with 6 bases between the two germline ends. The germline gives CDR1 SGHAT, CDR2 FQNNGV. CDR3 length equals 13 residues. The data also belong to a second study, concerning T cells in Graves' hyperthyroidism and ophthalmopathy.

This clonotype was obtained from a woman aged 35-65 years with Graves disease. V usage is TRBV11-2 and J usage is TRBJ1-1; D uncertain. Material: peripheral blood mononuclear cells (PBMCs), obtained at new diagnosis, from a patient treated with antithyroid drugs. CDR3 residues: CASSLVAYTEAFF. CDR3 in DNA: TGTGCCAGCAGCTTAGTCGCCTACACTGAAGCTTTCTTT.